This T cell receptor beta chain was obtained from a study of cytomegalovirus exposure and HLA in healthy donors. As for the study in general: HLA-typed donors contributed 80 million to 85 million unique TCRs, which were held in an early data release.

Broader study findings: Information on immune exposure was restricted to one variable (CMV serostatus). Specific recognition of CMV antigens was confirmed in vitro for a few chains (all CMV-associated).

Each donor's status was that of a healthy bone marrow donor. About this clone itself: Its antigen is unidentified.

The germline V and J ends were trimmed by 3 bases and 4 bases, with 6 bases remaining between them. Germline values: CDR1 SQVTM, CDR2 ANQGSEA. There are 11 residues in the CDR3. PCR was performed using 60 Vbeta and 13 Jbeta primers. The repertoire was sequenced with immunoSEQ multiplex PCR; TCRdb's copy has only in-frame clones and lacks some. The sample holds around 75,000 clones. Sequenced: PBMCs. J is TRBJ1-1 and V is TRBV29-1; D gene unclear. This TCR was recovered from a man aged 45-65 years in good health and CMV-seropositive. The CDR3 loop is CSVEDSTEAFF. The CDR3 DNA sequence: TGCAGCGTTGAGGACTCCACTGAAGCTTTCTTT. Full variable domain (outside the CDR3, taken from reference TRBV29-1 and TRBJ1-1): SAVISQKPSRDICQRGTSLTIQCQVDSQVTMMFWYRQQPGQSLTLIATANQGSEATYESGFVIDKFPISRPNLTFSTLTVSNMSPEDSSIYLCSVEDSTEAFFGQGTRLTVV.